The rows below give T cell receptor beta chains drawn from one sample of a study of blood T cell repertoires in COVID-19. The method was immunoSEQ multiplex PCR; TCRdb's version includes in-frame clones alone and lacks a portion of them. The top ten hold over 15% of the sample, which has 200,000 to 250,000 clones, approximately 81% seen once. Sequencing was carried out using peripheral blood. Receptors were obtained from a woman of 80 years or more with active or convalescent COVID-19. Both conserved end residues are part of each CDR3. The order of the fields is clone size, J gene, V gene, D gene, CDR3 protein, CDR3 DNA. The D gene is left open where the match is weak. A row's size may be missing; if present it is once, few, many or a size class.

size: .
J: TRBJ2-6
V: TRBV1
D: .
CDR3: CTSSQDTGSGANVLTF
DNA: TGCACCAGCAGCCAAGATACGGGGTCGGGGGCCAACGTCCTGACTTTC

size: .
J: TRBJ2-5
V: TRBV5-4
D: TRBD2
CDR3: CASSLRTSLGETQYF
DNA: TGTGCCAGCAGCTTGAGGACTAGCTTAGGAGAGACCCAGTACTTC

size: .
J: TRBJ2-5
V: TRBV7-6
D: .
CDR3: CASSIQPSGSQETQYF
DNA: TGTGCCAGCAGCATCCAACCCTCGGGTTCCCAAGAGACCCAGTACTTC

size: once
J: TRBJ2-3
V: TRBV5-4
D: .
CDR3: CASSLAEGADTQYF
DNA: TGTGCCAGCAGCTTGGCGGAGGGCGCAGATACGCAGTATTTT

size: .
J: TRBJ2-7
V: TRBV19
D: .
CDR3: CASSIEDQQYF
DNA: TGTGCCAGTAGTATTGAGGATCAGCAGTACTTC

size: .
J: TRBJ2-7
V: TRBV6-2/TRBV6-3
D: .
CDR3: CASSYWAGDLYEQYF
DNA: TGTGCCAGCAGTTACTGGGCAGGGGACCTCTACGAGCAGTACTTC

size: .
J: TRBJ2-7
V: TRBV7-2
D: .
CDR3: CASTNYRVREQYF
DNA: TGTGCCAGCACCAATTACAGGGTTCGGGAGCAGTACTTC

size: .
J: TRBJ2-3
V: TRBV9
D: TRBD1
CDR3: CASSVVGGGGQGPDTQYF
DNA: TGTGCCAGCAGCGTAGTGGGGGGAGGTGGACAGGGCCCAGATACGCAGTATTTT

size: .
J: TRBJ2-5
V: TRBV7-2
D: .
CDR3: CASSLPRETQYF
DNA: TGTGCCAGCAGCTTACCTCGGGAGACCCAGTACTTC

size: .
J: TRBJ2-7
V: TRBV18
D: TRBD1
CDR3: CASSPGQSYEQYF
DNA: TGTGCCAGCTCACCGGGACAGTCCTACGAGCAGTACTTC

size: .
J: TRBJ2-5
V: TRBV29-1
D: .
CDR3: CSVDTRGLGETQYF
DNA: TGCAGCGTTGACACCCGGGGGTTGGGGGAGACCCAGTACTTC

size: .
J: TRBJ2-4
V: TRBV20-1
D: TRBD2
CDR3: CSASPGVAGVAKNIQYF
DNA: TGCAGTGCTAGTCCCGGGGTAGCGGGAGTGGCCAAAAACATTCAGTACTTC

size: .
J: TRBJ2-1
V: TRBV7-3
D: .
CDR3: CASSLDRAGGNEQFF
DNA: TGTGCCAGCAGCCTTGACAGGGCCGGGGGCAATGAGCAGTTCTTC

size: .
J: TRBJ1-5
V: TRBV6-5
D: .
CDR3: CASRKQGRNQPQHF
DNA: TGTGCCAGCAGGAAGCAGGGTCGCAATCAGCCCCAGCATTTT

size: .
J: TRBJ2-3
V: TRBV4-2
D: TRBD2
CDR3: CASSQVAGGPSTDTQYF
DNA: TGTGCCAGCAGCCAAGTAGCGGGAGGGCCGAGCACAGATACGCAGTATTTT

size: .
J: TRBJ1-1
V: TRBV4-3
D: .
CDR3: CASSRSSGGGADTEAFF
DNA: TGCGCCAGCAGCCGAAGTAGCGGGGGGGGCGCTGACACTGAAGCTTTCTTT

size: .
J: TRBJ2-7
V: TRBV4-3
D: TRBD2
CDR3: CASSQVLGTSGNLYEQYF
DNA: TGCGCCAGCAGCCAAGTTTTAGGGACTAGCGGGAATCTCTACGAGCAGTACTTC

size: .
J: TRBJ1-6
V: TRBV11-2
D: .
CDR3: CASSSAGRLNSPLHF
DNA: TGTGCCAGCAGCTCCGCGGGTAGGCTTAATTCACCCCTCCACTTT

size: .
J: TRBJ2-3
V: TRBV6-5
D: TRBD2
CDR3: CASSSLLAGVDTQYF
DNA: TGTGCCAGCAGTTCCCTTCTAGCGGGGGTAGATACGCAGTATTTT

size: .
J: TRBJ1-2
V: TRBV19
D: TRBD1
CDR3: CASLGGLDRGSGYTF
DNA: TGTGCCAGTCTTGGAGGATTAGACAGGGGCAGTGGCTACACCTTC

size: .
J: TRBJ1-2
V: TRBV11-1
D: .
CDR3: CASSQRQTNYGYTF
DNA: TGTGCCAGCAGCCAAAGACAGACGAACTATGGCTACACCTTC

size: .
J: TRBJ1-4
V: TRBV3-1/TRBV3-2
D: .
CDR3: CASSYGGFDEKLFF
DNA: TGTGCCAGCAGCTACGGGGGGTTTGATGAAAAACTGTTTTTT

size: .
J: TRBJ1-2
V: TRBV14
D: TRBD1
CDR3: CASSQQTGGENYGYTF
DNA: TGTGCCAGCAGCCAACAGACAGGGGGAGAGAACTATGGCTACACCTTC

size: once
J: TRBJ2-3
V: TRBV5-6
D: .
CDR3: CASSKRGSDTQYF
DNA: TGTGCCAGCAGCAAACGGGGTTCAGATACGCAGTATTTT

size: few
J: TRBJ1-1
V: TRBV5-4
D: .
CDR3: CASSLDRANTEAFF
DNA: TGTGCCAGCAGCTTGGACAGGGCGAACACTGAAGCTTTCTTT

size: .
J: TRBJ1-1
V: TRBV18
D: .
CDR3: CASSRRTETTEAFF
DNA: TGTGCCAGCTCACGACGGACAGAGACCACTGAAGCTTTCTTT

size: .
J: TRBJ2-3
V: TRBV12-3/TRBV12-4
D: .
CDR3: CASSINILAPQYF
DNA: TGTGCCAGCAGTATCAACATTCTAGCTCCGCAGTATTTT

size: .
J: TRBJ2-7
V: TRBV6-5
D: .
CDR3: CASSYSRFGSSYEQYF
DNA: TGTGCCAGCAGTTACTCGAGGTTCGGCAGCTCCTACGAGCAGTACTTC

size: .
J: TRBJ2-1
V: TRBV29-1
D: TRBD2
CDR3: CSVARTSGTWAHEQFF
DNA: TGCAGCGTCGCTCGGACTAGCGGGACTTGGGCACATGAGCAGTTCTTC

size: .
J: TRBJ2-1
V: TRBV6-5
D: TRBD1
CDR3: CASSRQGQEQFF
DNA: TGTGCCAGCAGCCGACAGGGACAGGAGCAGTTCTTC

size: .
J: TRBJ2-1
V: TRBV5-1
D: TRBD2
CDR3: CASSFNPSGEYNEQFF
DNA: TGCGCCAGCAGCTTCAATCCTAGCGGAGAATACAATGAGCAGTTCTTC

size: .
J: TRBJ2-3
V: TRBV27
D: .
CDR3: CASSWRGRVDTQYF
DNA: TGTGCCAGCAGTTGGCGGGGGCGGGTAGATACGCAGTATTTT

size: once
J: TRBJ2-5
V: TRBV13
D: .
CDR3: CASSIQETQYF
DNA: TGTGCCAGCAGCATACAAGAGACCCAGTACTTC

size: .
J: TRBJ2-3
V: TRBV6-6
D: .
CDR3: CASRFHRGTDTQYF
DNA: TGTGCCAGCAGATTTCACAGGGGCACAGATACGCAGTATTTT

size: .
J: TRBJ1-1
V: TRBV7-2
D: TRBD1
CDR3: CASSPWDRDGSEAFF
DNA: TGTGCCAGCAGCCCATGGGACAGGGATGGAAGTGAAGCTTTCTTT

size: .
J: TRBJ1-1
V: TRBV5-1
D: .
CDR3: CASRGLGESEAFF
DNA: TGCGCCAGCAGAGGACTCGGGGAGTCTGAAGCTTTCTTT

size: .
J: TRBJ1-1
V: TRBV18
D: TRBD1
CDR3: CASSPATGSTEAFF
DNA: TGTGCCAGCTCACCCGCGACAGGGAGCACTGAAGCTTTCTTT

size: .
J: TRBJ2-7
V: TRBV10-3
D: TRBD2
CDR3: CAIRGGGGFYEQYF
DNA: TGTGCCATCCGGGGGGGCGGGGGGTTCTACGAGCAGTACTTC

size: .
J: TRBJ2-7
V: TRBV11-1
D: .
CDR3: CASSLGLAETYEQYF
DNA: TGTGCCAGCAGCTTAGGGCTAGCCGAGACCTACGAGCAGTACTTC

size: .
J: TRBJ1-4
V: TRBV27
D: .
CDR3: CASSTNGEEEKLFF
DNA: TGTGCCAGCAGTACAAACGGGGAGGAAGAAAAACTGTTTTTT

size: .
J: TRBJ2-1
V: TRBV19
D: TRBD2
CDR3: CATRAGANNEQFF
DNA: TGTGCCACCCGAGCGGGAGCCAACAATGAGCAGTTCTTC

size: .
J: TRBJ1-4
V: TRBV29-1
D: TRBD1
CDR3: CSVSRGRGNEKLFF
DNA: TGCAGCGTTTCGAGGGGGCGAGGTAATGAAAAACTGTTTTTT

size: .
J: TRBJ2-1
V: TRBV4-3
D: .
CDR3: CASSQEGQLPYNEQFF
DNA: TGCGCCAGCAGCCAAGAGGGCCAATTACCCTACAATGAGCAGTTCTTC

size: .
J: TRBJ1-4
V: TRBV9
D: .
CDR3: CASSNSISNEKLFF
DNA: TGTGCCAGCAGCAATTCCATTAGTAATGAAAAACTGTTTTTT

size: .
J: TRBJ1-1
V: TRBV7-9
D: .
CDR3: CASRSGVEAFF
DNA: TGTGCCAGCCGCTCGGGGGTTGAAGCTTTCTTT

size: .
J: TRBJ2-2
V: TRBV7-8
D: TRBD2
CDR3: CASSEREVSGELFF
DNA: TGTGCCAGCAGTGAGCGGGAGGTATCCGGGGAGCTGTTTTTT

size: .
J: TRBJ1-4
V: TRBV5-1
D: TRBD1
CDR3: CASGTGDGNEKLFF
DNA: TGCGCCAGCGGTACAGGGGACGGTAATGAAAAACTGTTTTTT

size: .
J: TRBJ1-5
V: TRBV19
D: .
CDR3: CASSTHIDQPQHF
DNA: TGTGCCAGTAGTACACACATTGATCAGCCCCAGCATTTT

size: once
J: TRBJ1-3
V: TRBV30
D: .
CDR3: CAYSSGNTIYF
DNA: TGTGCCTACAGCTCTGGAAACACCATATATTTT

size: .
J: TRBJ1-1
V: TRBV30
D: .
CDR3: CACHRPPNTEAFF
DNA: TGTGCCTGTCACAGGCCCCCCAACACTGAAGCTTTCTTT

size: .
J: TRBJ1-6
V: TRBV11-3
D: TRBD1
CDR3: CASRGGQGGSPLHF
DNA: TGTGCCAGCAGGGGCGGACAGGGGGGATCACCCCTCCACTTT

size: few
J: TRBJ2-7
V: TRBV13
D: TRBD2
CDR3: CASSPWTSGSDEQYF
DNA: TGTGCCAGCAGCCCGTGGACTAGCGGGAGCGACGAGCAGTACTTC

size: once
J: TRBJ2-7
V: TRBV11-2
D: TRBD1
CDR3: CASSPGTGITYEQYF
DNA: TGTGCCAGCAGCCCCGGGACAGGGATAACCTACGAGCAGTACTTC

size: few
J: TRBJ1-5
V: TRBV6-5
D: .
CDR3: CASSEGPGGQPQHF
DNA: TGTGCCAGCAGCGAGGGGCCGGGAGGCCAGCCCCAGCATTTT

size: few
J: TRBJ2-2
V: TRBV7-2
D: .
CDR3: CASSHARGGGPAGELFF
DNA: TGTGCCAGCAGCCACGCCCGTGGGGGGGGCCCCGCCGGGGAGCTGTTTTTT

size: few
J: TRBJ1-2
V: TRBV6-5
D: .
CDR3: CASRYQGTEGYTF
DNA: TGTGCCAGCAGGTATCAGGGCACGGAGGGCTACACCTTC

size: .
J: TRBJ2-3
V: TRBV21-1
D: .
CDR3: CASSKEWLAHRTDTQYF
DNA: TGTGCCAGCAGCAAAGAGTGGCTAGCGCACCGCACAGATACGCAGTATTTT

size: .
J: TRBJ2-7
V: TRBV5-1
D: TRBD1
CDR3: CASSWAGQAADEQYF
DNA: TGCGCCAGCAGCTGGGCGGGACAGGCGGCCGACGAGCAGTACTTC

size: .
J: TRBJ2-7
V: TRBV19
D: .
CDR3: CASSPARDFHEQYF
DNA: TGTGCCAGTAGTCCGGCCAGGGATTTCCACGAGCAGTACTTC

size: once
J: TRBJ1-1
V: TRBV5-1
D: .
CDR3: CASSSMTQNTEAFF
DNA: TGCGCCAGCAGCTCGATGACTCAGAACACTGAAGCTTTCTTT